This passage covers 7 T cell receptor beta chains from one sample sequenced in a study of blood T cell repertoires in COVID-19. Data came from immunoSEQ multiplex PCR; TCRdb stores just in-frame clones and leaves some out. The table lists 100,000 to 150,000 clones, roughly 86% of them singletons. Sequenced input: peripheral blood. The receptor source for this set is a human donor in a cohort sampled during active COVID-19.

This clone showed up just a few times. The sample has other DNA sequences that encode this CDR3 too. The chain recombines TRBV14 with TRBJ2-4; perhaps TRBD2 as D (6 bases). The length of the CDR3 is 16 residues. Germline-derived CDR1 and CDR2 are SGHDN and FVKESK. V lost 0 bases, J lost 0 bases, and 9 bases lay in between. The CDR3 protein is CASSQEVGGAKNIQYF. In nucleotides, the CDR3 is TGTGCCAGCAGCCAAGAAGTGGGGGGAGCCAAAAACATTCAGTACTTC.

This chain connects TRBV10-3 to TRBJ2-5; 8 positions agree with TRBD2. Germline CDR1 and CDR2: ENHRY and SYGVKD. The junction had 4 bases not matched to a gene; V was cut back by 5 bases and J by 2 bases. CDR3 length: 14 amino acids. For the CDR3, the DNA is TGTGCCATCAGTATCGAGCGGGGGCAAGAGACCCAGTACTTC. This encodes CAISIERGQETQYF.

The genes are TRBV4-1 and TRBJ1-4, with unresolved D. The CDR3 totals 18 residues. Germline assignment: CDR1 MGHRA and CDR2 YSYEKL. The V end was cut by 0 bases, the J end by 0 bases, with 14 bases between. CDR3 DNA sequence: TGCGCCAGCAGCCAAGATCCGGGAGCAGTGGCAACTAATGAAAAACTGTTTTTT. Encoded protein: CASSQDPGAVATNEKLFF.

This clone was recorded once. The V and J genes are TRBV6-5 and TRBJ1-4; TRBD1 might be the D (6 bases). Trimming pared 4 bases from V and 4 bases from J, leaving 16 bases between. The CDR3 extends over 16 amino acids. Germline V gene sequence: CDR1 MNHEY, CDR2 SVGAGI. The CDR3 is CASSFLGTNHNEKLFF. Written as DNA, the CDR3 is TGTGCCAGCAGTTTCCTAGGGACAAACCATAATGAAAAACTGTTTTTT.

The chain is built from TRBV28 and TRBJ2-7; the match to TRBD2 covers 9 bases. V shed 2 bases and J 9 bases; nucleotides not matched to a gene: 11. The germline CDR1 and CDR2 sequences are MDHEN and SYDVKM. This CDR3 is 15 amino acids long. The CDR3 region has the DNA TGTGCCAGCAGTTTAGGGGCTAGCGGGACATATGGGCAGTACTTC. Amino acids: CASSLGASGTYGQYF.

This rearrangement joins TRBV6-5 to TRBJ2-3, with TRBD2 matching 10 bases. The V segment lost 10 bases and the J segment 4 bases; nucleotides outside the gene matches: 5. Germline CDR1 reads MNHEY; CDR2 reads SVGAGI. The CDR3 extends over 13 amino acids. CDR3 sequence (DNA): TGTGCCACCAGACTAGCGGGTGCAGATACGCAGTATTTT. This codes for CATRLAGADTQYF.

The rearrangement uses TRBV19 and TRBJ2-1; 11 nucleotides align to TRBD2. Losses at the gene ends were 10 bases for V and 3 bases for J; bases not matched to a gene: 2. Germline V gene data show CDR1 as LNHDA and CDR2 as SQIVND (reference sequence). This CDR3 spans 13 amino acids. The CDR3 loop is CATLAGGYNEQFF. For the CDR3, the DNA is TGTGCCACCCTAGCGGGAGGCTACAATGAGCAGTTCTTC.